A selection of T cell receptor beta chains follows, all from one sample in a study of T cell repertoires in cytomegalovirus infection. The antigens these receptors bind are not known. One entry per CDR3 protein results from TCRdb running MiXCR on the reads. The sample contains around 300,000 distinct CDR3 sequences, just under 25% of which appear only once. The sequencing here drew on cultured PBMCs, taken from culture after CMV antigen stimulation. These TCRs come from a human donor in good health (CMV status not recorded). Some clones in this sample may be carry-over from other donors' samples. Both conserved end residues are part of each CDR3. A D gene is named only where the DNA matches it firmly. Only part of the rows carry a size: once, few, many, or a class if the clone is expanded.

d_gene	abundance	v_gene	j_gene	CDR3aa
-	-	TRBV6-2/TRBV6-3	TRBJ2-5	CASSNPNRGGETQYF
-	few	TRBV12-3/TRBV12-4	TRBJ2-3	CASSSHGDTQYF
-	-	TRBV6-5	TRBJ2-7	CASKVGGGGNEQYF
-	-	TRBV27	TRBJ2-2	CASTLLGALNTGELFF
-	few	TRBV20-1	TRBJ2-2	CSAGLNTGELFF
-	few	TRBV4-3	TRBJ1-2	CASSQDLGGYGYTF
-	few	TRBV20-1	TRBJ1-2	CSIRGRGPGYTF
TRBD1	-	TRBV28	TRBJ2-3	CASSSKQGITDTQYF
TRBD2	few	TRBV7-9	TRBJ2-5	CASSLRRGEETQYF
-	few	TRBV20-1	TRBJ2-7	CSARSRWEQYF
-	-	TRBV29-1	TRBJ2-1	CSVIGNEQFF
-	few	TRBV4-2	TRBJ1-5	CASSQELGSLGQSNQPQHF
-	-	TRBV6-1	TRBJ1-4	CASSPRGANEKLFF
-	-	TRBV20-1	TRBJ2-4	CSASLGFDNIQYF
TRBD1	-	TRBV29-1	TRBJ2-5	CSVEGTGIGAQETQYF